This note documents a single T cell receptor (beta chain) sequence. This specimen belongs to a study of blood T cell repertoires in COVID-19. Across the study: COVID-19 samples, acute and convalescent, were from the United States, Italy and Spain. T cells, B-cell-depleted T cells, or PBMCs provided the cDNA or gDNA that served as material.

Repertoires were generated with immunoSEQ multiplex PCR, while TCRdb's copy carries only in-frame clones and drops some. The repertoire holds 150,000 to 200,000 clones, with approximately 80% as singletons. Trimming took off 3 bases at V and 5 bases at J, with 22 bases between the two ends. Germline V gene lookup returns CDR1 GTSNPN and CDR2 SVGIG (reference sequence). This CDR3 spans 16 amino acids. Participants were aged about 18 to 100 years from roughly 26 US areas. Recovered status applied to Cohort 3 donors who had two consecutive negative PCRs. It also applied to those with clearance or with symptom resolution.

The chain couples TRBV30 to TRBJ2-5; possibly TRBD2 for D (6 bases). Sequencing input: PBMCs or T cells enriched from blood (not recorded which). The clonotype originates from a man aged 35-49 years who had recovered from COVID-19. For the CDR3, the DNA is TGTGCCTGGAGCTTGATCGGAGGGACCGCCGAGGAGACCCAGTACTTC. As protein: CAWSLIGGTAEETQYF. The full variable domain, in which reference TRBV30 and TRBJ2-5 provide the parts outside the CDR3, is SQTIHQWPATLVQPVGSPLSLECTVEGTSNPNLYWYRQAAGRGLQLLFYSVGIGQISSEVPQNLSASRPQDRQFILSSKKLLLSDSGFYLCAWSLIGGTAEETQYFGPGTRLLVL.